Listed here are 5 T cell receptor beta chains from one sample, sequenced in a study of shared clonotypes between healthy human individuals. Assay: immunoSEQ multiplex PCR; the TCRdb copy retains only in-frame clones and omits some. There are some 2.1 million clones in the sample; 85% to 95% occur only once, and about 0.13% lies in the top ten. Sequencing was performed on naive CD4+ T cells sorted from blood. Subset of the sample: CD45RA+ positively selected. All receptors come from a man between 18 and 29 years old in good health.

Of note for this clone: Other DNA variants within this sample encode the same CDR3. This rearrangement joins TRBV27 to TRBJ2-7; 12 bases are a match to TRBD2. This CDR3 comprises 15 residues. The germline CDR1 and CDR2 sequences are MNHEY and SMNVEV (reference sequence). Germline trimming cut 5 bases from V and 3 bases from J; bases unmatched to any gene: 5. In nucleotides, the CDR3 is TGTGCCAGCAGTCCAGGACTAGCGGGGATCTACGAGCAGTACTTC. Its translation is CASSPGLAGIYEQYF.

J is TRBJ1-2 and V is TRBV21-1; the D call of TRBD1 is as the table states it, not checked on the DNA. TRBV21-1 counts as a pseudogene. The CDR3 is 16 residues long. Here the CDR3 DNA reads TGTGCCAGCAGCAAGGGGGAGACAGGGGCCCACTATGGCTACACCTTC. It yields the protein CASSKGETGAHYGYTF.

V gene TRBV28 combines with J gene TRBJ1-2; 7 bases line up with TRBD1. Germline-derived CDR1 and CDR2 are MDHEN and SYDVKM. The CDR3 consists of 14 residues. Unmatched junction bases numbered 2, after V lost 3 bases and J lost 1 base. The CDR3 region has the DNA TGTGCCAGCAGTTTGAACAGGGGTAACTATGGCTACACCTTC. The encoded protein is CASSLNRGNYGYTF.

V is TRBV7-2 and J is TRBJ2-3; D perhaps matches TRBD1 (6 bases). Germline V gives CDR1 SGHTA, CDR2 FQGNSA. With 1 base removed from V and 4 bases from J, the gap between germline ends came to 21 bases. This CDR3 comprises 18 residues. CDR3 protein: CASSLGFRPDRSADTQYF. The CDR3 bases are TGTGCCAGCAGCTTAGGTTTCCGCCCCGACAGGAGTGCAGATACGCAGTATTTT.

The genes are TRBV18 and TRBJ1-5; D might be TRBD1 (6 bases). The germline gives CDR1 KGHSH, CDR2 LQKENI. V lost 5 bases and J 1 base, leaving 15 bases between the germline ends. CDR3 length equals 16 residues. The CDR3 loop reads CASSSVAGGSNQPQHF. In nucleotides, the CDR3 is TGTGCCAGCTCATCAGTCGCTGGGGGCAGCAATCAGCCCCAGCATTTT.